One and the same sample provided the 22 T cell receptor beta chains below, sequenced in a study of blood T cell repertoires in COVID-19. Data came from immunoSEQ multiplex PCR; TCRdb stores just in-frame clones and leaves some out. The repertoire consists of some 65,000 clones, with around 87% occurring once and the leading ten covering more than 15%. Sequenced sample: peripheral blood. These receptors were taken from a man in his forties with COVID-19, enrolled during active disease.

J is TRBJ2-7 and V is TRBV7-6; maybe TRBD2 (6 bases). CDR1 and CDR2 (germline): SGHVS, FNYEAQ. The CDR3 is 16 amino acids. Trimming removed 6 bases from V and 9 bases from J, with 27 bases in between. CDR3 in DNA: TGTGCCAGCAGTTTGCGCCCCGGGACTGAGTTTGCTGTGCAGTACTTC. It encodes CASSLRPGTEFAVQYF.

The chain recombines TRBV4-2 with TRBJ1-2, with 9 bases aligning to TRBD1. This CDR3 comprises 15 residues. Germline values: CDR1 LGHNA, CDR2 YNFKEQ. V lost 3 bases and J lost 4; bases outside the gene matches: 6. CDR3 coding DNA: TGTGCCAGCAGCCACGACAGGGGGTGGGCCTATGGCTACACCTTC. As protein: CASSHDRGWAYGYTF.

The J gene is TRBJ2-2, the V gene TRBV11-3; 13 nucleotides align to TRBD2. V shed 5 bases and J 4 bases; nucleotides not matched to a gene: 10. CDR1 is SGHNT and CDR2 is YENEEA in the germline V gene. The CDR3 is 18 residues long. The CDR3 nucleotides read TGTGCCAGCAGCAACGGACTAGCGGGGGCGGCGGGCACCGGGGAGCTGTTTTTT. Its translation: CASSNGLAGAAGTGELFF.

In this sample, this clone turned up a few times. The rearrangement uses TRBV10-2 and TRBJ1-5; D gene uncertain. Germline lookup yields CDR1 WSHSY and CDR2 SAAADI. The CDR3 is made up of 12 amino acids. V gave up 3 bases and J gave up 7 bases, with 7 bases separating them. The CDR3 region is CASSEGGQPQHF. The CDR3 DNA reads as TGCGCCAGCAGTGAAGGAGGCCAGCCCCAGCATTTT.

This clone showed up just once. The J gene is TRBJ2-6, the V gene TRBV5-1, with D perhaps matching TRBD1 (5 bases). The CDR3 spans 15 residues. Trimming shortened V by 0 bases and J by 2 bases, and 6 bases separated the two germline ends. Germline assignment: CDR1 SGHRS and CDR2 YFSETQ. The CDR3 here is CASSLGRAGANVLTF. The CDR3 nucleotides are TGCGCCAGCAGCTTGGGCAGGGCTGGGGCCAACGTCCTGACTTTC. Variable domain in full (rest from reference TRBV5-1 and TRBJ2-6): KAGVTQTPRYLIKTRGQQVTLSCSPISGHRSVSWYQQTPGQGLQFLFEYFSETQRNKGNFPGRFSGRQFSNSRSEMNVSTLELGDSALYLCASSLGRAGANVLTFGAGSRLTVL.

V is TRBV18 and J is TRBJ2-2; 8 bases map to TRBD1. Trimming took 0 bases from V and 5 from J; bases not matched to a gene: 8. Germline V gives CDR1 KGHSH, CDR2 LQKENI. This CDR3 is built from 17 residues. This chain's CDR3 is CASSPPSSTGGTGELFF. In DNA form, the CDR3 reads TGTGCCAGCTCACCACCGTCGTCTACAGGGGGGACCGGGGAGCTGTTTTTT.

The chain has TRBV10-2 and TRBJ2-5; D perhaps matches TRBD1 (7 bases). V lost 4 bases and J lost 2, with 14 bases in between. Germline V lookup: CDR1 WSHSY, CDR2 SAAADI. The CDR3 contains 15 residues. CDR3 loop: CASSGPGGFQETQYF. CDR3 nucleotides: TGCGCCAGCAGTGGGCCAGGGGGGTTTCAAGAGACCCAGTACTTC.

This clone occurred a few times. This chain joins TRBV3-1 (or the pseudogene TRBV3-2) and TRBJ1-5; possible D gene TRBD1, 6 bases. V was clipped by 0 bases and J by 4 bases, with 10 bases between them. CDR3 size: 15 residues. The germline V gene has CDR1 LGHDT and CDR2 YNNKEL (reference sequence). This CDR3 reads CASSQEPGENQPQHF. For the CDR3, the DNA is TGTGCCAGCAGCCAAGAGCCAGGGGAGAATCAGCCCCAGCATTTT.

This clone was recorded a few times. V is TRBV18 and J is TRBJ1-1; 10 bases align to TRBD1. CDR1 and CDR2 (germline): KGHSH, LQKENI. This CDR3 region has 15 residues. After removal of 1 base from V and 4 bases from J, the junction contained 3 bases not matched to a gene. CDR3 DNA sequence: TGTGCCAGCTCACCACGAAGGACAGGGGGCACTGAAGCTTTCTTT. It translates to CASSPRRTGGTEAFF.

The rearrangement joins TRBV28 to TRBJ1-5, with a tentative D call TRBD1 (6 bases). V lost 2 bases, J lost 8 bases, and 13 bases lay in between. CDR3 size: 14 residues. Germline CDR1 and CDR2: MDHEN and SYDVKM. The CDR3 nucleotides are TGTGCCAGCAGTTTACACAGGGTCGGGGAGCCCCAGCATTTT. It translates to CASSLHRVGEPQHF.

The chain combines TRBV3-1 (or the pseudogene TRBV3-2) with TRBJ2-1, with a tentative D call TRBD2 (6 bases). The CDR3 runs 12 residues. With 4 bases removed from V and 12 bases from J, the gap between germline ends came to 13 bases. Germline-derived CDR1 and CDR2 are LGHDT and YNNKEL (reference sequence). The CDR3 protein is CASSPRGLVQFF. CDR3 coding DNA: TGTGCCAGCAGCCCACGGGGGTTGGTGCAGTTCTTC.

V is TRBV19 and J is TRBJ1-1, with TRBD1 matching 10 bases. The CDR3 length is 15 residues. Germline-derived CDR1 and CDR2 are LNHDA and SQIVND (reference sequence). V shed 4 bases and J 3 bases; nucleotides not matched to a gene: 5. Here the CDR3 reads CASSRPGTGDTEAFF. The CDR3 region has the DNA TGTGCCAGTAGTAGACCCGGGACAGGGGACACTGAAGCTTTCTTT.

The V gene is TRBV5-1, the J gene TRBJ1-4; D may be TRBD1 (5 bases). The CDR3 length is 15 residues. Germline lookup yields CDR1 SGHRS and CDR2 YFSETQ. The germline V and J ends were trimmed by 3 bases and 8 bases, with 17 bases remaining between them. The CDR3 nucleotides are TGCGCCAGCAGCTCCGGTTGGGCAGGGTGGGAAAAACTGTTTTTT. It encodes CASSSGWAGWEKLFF. Looking up the rest from reference TRBV5-1 and TRBJ1-4 gives the full variable domain: KAGVTQTPRYLIKTRGQQVTLSCSPISGHRSVSWYQQTPGQGLQFLFEYFSETQRNKGNFPGRFSGRQFSNSRSEMNVSTLELGDSALYLCASSSGWAGWEKLFFGSGTQLSVL.

The chain uses TRBV2 and TRBJ2-3, with a tentative D call TRBD2 (7 bases). The CDR3 is made up of 14 amino acids. Germline V gene lookup returns CDR1 SNHLY and CDR2 FYNNEI. V was clipped by 6 bases and J by 2 bases, with 12 bases between them. Written as DNA, the CDR3 is TGTGCCAGCAGAGCGGGACACCCCACAGATACGCAGTATTTT. Translated, it gives CASRAGHPTDTQYF.

This chain links TRBV5-5 with TRBJ1-5; a weak D match, TRBD1 (5 bases). The CDR3 consists of 15 residues. CDR1 is SGHKS, CDR2 YYEKEE, per germline (reference sequence). Trimming took off 4 bases at V and 4 bases at J, with 15 bases between the two ends. The CDR3: CASSLKWGGNQPQHF. Written as DNA, the CDR3 is TGTGCCAGCAGCCTCAAATGGGGGGGGAATCAGCCCCAGCATTTT. Looking up the rest from reference TRBV5-5 and TRBJ1-5 gives the full variable domain: DAGVTQSPTHLIKTRGQQVTLRCSPISGHKSVSWYQQVLGQGPQFIFQYYEKEERGRGNFPDRFSARQFPNYSSELNVNALLLGDSALYLCASSLKWGGNQPQHFGDGTRLSIL.

The chain is built from TRBV15 and TRBJ1-2; no reliable D call. From germline, CDR1 is LNHNV and CDR2 YYDKDF (reference sequence). This CDR3 spans 14 amino acids. The V gene lost 4 bases and the J gene lost 4 bases, with 13 bases spanning the gap. CDR3 loop: CATSTGGLPYGYTF. As DNA, the CDR3 is TGTGCCACCAGCACGGGAGGACTGCCCTATGGCTACACCTTC.

The chain is built from TRBV9 and TRBJ2-7, with D perhaps TRBD2 (6 bases). V dropped 4 bases and J dropped 5 bases, with 19 bases sitting between them. The CDR3 is 15 amino acids. CDR1 is SGDLS, CDR2 YYNGEE, per germline. This CDR3 is CASSPPGGLANEQYF. The CDR3 DNA is TGTGCCAGCAGCCCCCCCGGAGGGTTGGCTAACGAGCAGTACTTC.

The chain recombines TRBV25-1 with TRBJ2-7, with 8 bases lining up with TRBD1. The CDR3 is made up of 14 amino acids. Trimming at V came to 6 bases and at J to 2 bases, leaving 6 bases not matched to a gene. Looked up from germline, CDR1 is MGHDK and CDR2 is SYGVNS. The CDR3 protein is CASRGTGLTYEQYF. The DNA of the CDR3 is TGTGCCAGCAGGGGGACAGGCCTTACCTACGAGCAGTACTTC.

V and J are TRBV30 and TRBJ1-5; tentatively, D is TRBD1 (5 bases). The CDR3 has 16 residues. Germline V gives CDR1 GTSNPN, CDR2 SVGIG (reference sequence). The ends were cut back, 4 bases at V and 1 base at J, with 17 bases in the middle. The CDR3 here is CAWNGPGGTSNQPQHF. DNA of the CDR3: TGTGCCTGGAATGGGCCGGGGGGGACCAGCAATCAGCCCCAGCATTTT.

The gene calls are TRBV3-1 (or the pseudogene TRBV3-2) and TRBJ1-2, with a weak D call TRBD1 (5 bases). V was shortened by 4 bases and J by 6 bases, with 15 bases between the two germline ends. The CDR3 length is 14 residues. Per the germline V gene, CDR1 is LGHDT and CDR2 is YNNKEL (reference sequence). The CDR3 region has the DNA TGTGCCAGCAGCCGAATCGGACAAAGAGATGGCTACACCTTC. This gives the protein CASSRIGQRDGYTF.

This clone was observed a few times. The chain recombines TRBV4-1 with TRBJ2-1; 9 bases align to TRBD2. The junction had 14 bases not matched to a gene; V was cut back by 4 bases and J by 1 base. Germline V lookup: CDR1 MGHRA, CDR2 YSYEKL. The length of the CDR3 is 19 residues. The CDR3 loop reads CASSPREAGGRYSYNEQFF. In DNA, the CDR3 is TGCGCCAGCAGCCCCCGTGAGGCGGGGGGGCGATATTCCTACAATGAGCAGTTCTTC.

By proportion, this clone is large. The chain recombines TRBV7-2 with TRBJ1-2; 10 bases line up with TRBD1. The V gene's germline CDR1 is SGHTA and CDR2 FQGNSA. This CDR3 is built from 16 residues. The V gene end was trimmed by 1 base and the J gene end by 6 bases; junction bases not matched to a gene: 8. The CDR3, as DNA: TGTGCCAGCAGCTTAGGCCGGGACAGGGGTTTAAATGGCTACACCTTC. Protein: CASSLGRDRGLNGYTF.